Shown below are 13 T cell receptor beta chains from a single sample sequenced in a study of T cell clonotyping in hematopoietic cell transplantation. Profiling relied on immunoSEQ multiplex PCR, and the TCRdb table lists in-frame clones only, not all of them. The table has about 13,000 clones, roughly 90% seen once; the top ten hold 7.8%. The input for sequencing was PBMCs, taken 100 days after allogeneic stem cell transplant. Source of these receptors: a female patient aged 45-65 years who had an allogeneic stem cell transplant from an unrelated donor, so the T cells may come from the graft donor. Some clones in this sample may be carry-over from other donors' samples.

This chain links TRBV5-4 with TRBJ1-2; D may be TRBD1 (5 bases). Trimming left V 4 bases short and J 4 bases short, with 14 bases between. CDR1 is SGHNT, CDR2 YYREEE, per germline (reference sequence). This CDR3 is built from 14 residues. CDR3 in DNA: TGTGCCAGCAGCCCCCGTGGAGGGACCTATGGCTACACCTTC. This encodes CASSPRGGTYGYTF.

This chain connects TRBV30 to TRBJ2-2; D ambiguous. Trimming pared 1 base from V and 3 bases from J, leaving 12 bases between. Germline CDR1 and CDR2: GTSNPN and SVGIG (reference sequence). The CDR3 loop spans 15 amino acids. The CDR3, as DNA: TGTGCCTGGAGTGGAGGCCTCTCCTACACCGGGGAGCTGTTTTTT. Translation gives CAWSGGLSYTGELFF.

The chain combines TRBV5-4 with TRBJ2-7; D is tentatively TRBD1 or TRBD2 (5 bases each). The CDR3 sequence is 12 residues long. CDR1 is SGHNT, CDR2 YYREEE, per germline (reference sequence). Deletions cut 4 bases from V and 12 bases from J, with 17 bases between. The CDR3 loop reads CASSPGTGMGYF. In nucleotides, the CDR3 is TGTGCCAGCAGCCCCGGGACGGGGATGGGGTACTTC.

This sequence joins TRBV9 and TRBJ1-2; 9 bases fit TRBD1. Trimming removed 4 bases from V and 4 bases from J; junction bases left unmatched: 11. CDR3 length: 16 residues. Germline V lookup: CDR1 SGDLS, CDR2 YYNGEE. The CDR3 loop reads CASSTRDRASAYGYTF. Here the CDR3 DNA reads TGTGCCAGCAGCACTCGGGACAGGGCGTCCGCCTATGGCTACACCTTC.

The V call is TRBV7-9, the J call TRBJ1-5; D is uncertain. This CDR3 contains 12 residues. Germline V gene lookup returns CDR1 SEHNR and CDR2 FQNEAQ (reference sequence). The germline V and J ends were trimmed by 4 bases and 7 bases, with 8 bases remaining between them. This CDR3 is CASSYDSQPQHF. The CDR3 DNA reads TGTGCCAGCAGCTATGATTCCCAGCCCCAGCATTTT.

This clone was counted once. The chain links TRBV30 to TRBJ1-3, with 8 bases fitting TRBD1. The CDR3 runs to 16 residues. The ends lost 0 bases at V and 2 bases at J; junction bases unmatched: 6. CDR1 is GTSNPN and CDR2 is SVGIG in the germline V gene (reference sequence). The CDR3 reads CAWSVRGRGPGNTIYF. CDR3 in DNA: TGTGCCTGGAGTGTACGTGGCAGGGGGCCTGGAAACACCATATATTTT.

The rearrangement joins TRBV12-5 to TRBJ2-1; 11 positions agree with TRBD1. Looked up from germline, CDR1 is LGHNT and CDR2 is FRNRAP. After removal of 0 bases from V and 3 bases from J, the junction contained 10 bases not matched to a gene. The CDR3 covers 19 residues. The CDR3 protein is CASGLVTQRTGGVYNEQFF. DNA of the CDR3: TGTGCTAGTGGTTTGGTGACCCAAAGGACAGGGGGCGTCTACAATGAGCAGTTCTTC.

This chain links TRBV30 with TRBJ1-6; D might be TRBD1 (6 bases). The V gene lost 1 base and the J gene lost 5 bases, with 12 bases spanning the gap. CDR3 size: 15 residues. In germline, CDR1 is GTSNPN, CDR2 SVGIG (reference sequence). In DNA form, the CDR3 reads TGTGCCTGGAGTGGGGGGGGCACCCATAATTCACCCCTCCACTTT. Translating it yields CAWSGGGTHNSPLHF.

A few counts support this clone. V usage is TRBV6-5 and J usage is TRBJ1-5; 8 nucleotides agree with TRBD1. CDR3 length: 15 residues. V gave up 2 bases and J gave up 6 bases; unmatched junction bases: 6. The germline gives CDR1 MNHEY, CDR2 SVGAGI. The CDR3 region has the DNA TGTGCCAGCAGTTACAGTCAGGGGGCGGCTCAGCCCCAGCATTTT. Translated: CASSYSQGAAQPQHF.

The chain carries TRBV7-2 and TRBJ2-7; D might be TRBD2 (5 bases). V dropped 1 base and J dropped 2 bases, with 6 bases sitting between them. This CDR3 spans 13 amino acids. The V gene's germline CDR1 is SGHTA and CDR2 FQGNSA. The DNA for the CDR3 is TGTGCCAGCAGCTTAGTCGGGACCTACGAGCAGTACTTC. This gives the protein CASSLVGTYEQYF.

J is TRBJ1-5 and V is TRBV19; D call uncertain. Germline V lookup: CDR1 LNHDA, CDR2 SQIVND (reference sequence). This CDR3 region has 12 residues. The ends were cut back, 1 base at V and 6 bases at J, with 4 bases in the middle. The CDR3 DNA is TGTGCCAGTAGTATAGGGATTCAGCCCCAGCATTTT. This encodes CASSIGIQPQHF.

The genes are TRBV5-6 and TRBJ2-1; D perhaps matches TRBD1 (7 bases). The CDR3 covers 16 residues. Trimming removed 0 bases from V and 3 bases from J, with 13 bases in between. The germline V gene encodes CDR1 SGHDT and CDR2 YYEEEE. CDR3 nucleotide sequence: TGTGCCAGCAGCTTGGGAGGGGGCGGGATCTACAATGAGCAGTTCTTC. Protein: CASSLGGGGIYNEQFF. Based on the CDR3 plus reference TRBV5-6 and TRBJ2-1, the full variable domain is DAGVTQSPTHLIKTRGQQVTLRCSPKSGHDTVSWYQQALGQGPQFIFQYYEEEERQRGNFPDRFSGHQFPNYSSELNVNALLLGDSALYLCASSLGGGGIYNEQFFGPGTRLTVL.

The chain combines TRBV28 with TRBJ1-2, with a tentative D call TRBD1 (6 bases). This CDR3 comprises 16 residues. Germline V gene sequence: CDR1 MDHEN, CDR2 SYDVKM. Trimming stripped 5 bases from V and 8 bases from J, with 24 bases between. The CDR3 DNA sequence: TGTGCCAGCAGTCCTCGCGGGGGGGGCAACCTTATCGGCTACACCTTC. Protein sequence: CASSPRGGGNLIGYTF.